This T cell receptor (beta chain) originates from a study of early T cells in non-severe SARS-CoV-2 infection. Broader study findings: CD4 and private specificities were missed by VDJdb matching, which favored anti-spike CD8 responses.

Remarks on this clonotype: What it recognizes is unknown.

Trimming shortened V by 4 bases and J by 0 bases, and 19 bases separated the two germline ends. The CDR3 is 18 amino acids. TCRdb reanalysed the 5' RACE reads using MiXCR and keeps one entry per CDR3 protein. The repertoire holds 70,000 or so distinct CDR3 sequences, with 11% as singletons. The sequence was obtained from an adult who was a healthcare worker with PCR-confirmed SARS-CoV-2 infection or an uninfected control (not recorded which). The sample taken for sequencing was whole blood. The chain employs TRBV12-3 or TRBV12-4 and TRBJ1-5; D not resolved. CDR3 DNA: TGTGCCAGCAGTTCGGGGTCACTTGGGCCGTATAGCAATCAGCCCCAGCATTTT. Its translation is CASSSGSLGPYSNQPQHF.